This T cell receptor (beta chain) was captured in a study of cytomegalovirus exposure and HLA in healthy donors. Study results and limitations: Rarity marked most TCR sequences, yet some public TCRs occurred in many donors. Some TCR beta chains (about 180 of them) were listed as cytomegalovirus-associated. Cytomegalovirus status was reportedly diagnosed by the classifier with high specificity and sensitivity.

The germline gives CDR1 SGDLS, CDR2 YYNGEE. Trimming shortened V by 3 bases and J by 1 base, and 11 bases separated the two germline ends. This CDR3 is 15 amino acids long. Details on this clone: Its antigen remains unknown.

The method was immunoSEQ multiplex PCR; TCRdb's version includes in-frame clones alone and lacks a portion of them. The repertoire holds 150,000 to 200,000 clones, with approximately 86% as singletons. Separate from the approximately 700-subject first cohort was the approximately 110-subject validation cohort, to which the donors belonged. The TCR originated in a young man in good health and CMV-seropositive. Sequencing was carried out using PBMCs. This sequence joins TRBV9 and TRBJ2-4; D unclear. CDR3 region: CASSATFSAKNIQYF. As DNA, the CDR3 is TGTGCCAGCAGCGCCACATTTTCGGCCAAAAACATTCAGTACTTC.